Listed below are T cell receptor beta chains from one sample, sequenced in a study of shared clonotypes between healthy human individuals. Generated by immunoSEQ multiplex PCR, the TCRdb table keeps only in-frame clones and is missing some. The sample includes more than 900,000 clones, 78% of them seen just once. Material: memory CD4+ T cells from PBMCs. The receptors here all came from a man aged 18 to 30 in good health. Some clones in this sample may be carry-over from other donors' samples. Each CDR3 is given with its conserved first and last residue. The D gene is left open where the match is weak. Clone size is given for some rows only: seen once, a few or many times, or a class if the clone is expanded.

J: TRBJ2-1; V: TRBV28; size: .; D: TRBD2; length: 17; CDR3: CASSSRGVARTYNEQFF; DNA: TGTGCCAGCAGTTCTCGGGGGGTAGCGCGTACCTACAATGAGCAGTTCTTC
J: TRBJ2-2; V: TRBV4-2; size: once; D: .; length: 13; CDR3: CASSQAPIGELFF; DNA: TGTGCCAGCAGCCAAGCCCCTATTGGGGAGCTGTTTTTT
J: TRBJ2-1; V: TRBV11-3; size: .; D: .; length: 15; CDR3: CASSPDGTSNNEQFF; DNA: TGTGCCAGCAGCCCAGACGGCACGAGCAACAATGAGCAGTTCTTC
J: TRBJ2-3; V: TRBV9; size: .; D: .; length: 16; CDR3: CASSSRPRTRTDTQYF; DNA: TGTGCCAGCAGCTCAAGGCCCCGGACTCGCACAGATACGCAGTATTTT
J: TRBJ2-1; V: TRBV15; size: .; D: TRBD2; length: 15; CDR3: CATSRPGLVVDEQFF; DNA: TGTGCCACCAGCAGGCCGGGACTAGTAGTCGATGAGCAGTTCTTC
J: TRBJ2-7; V: TRBV28; size: .; D: TRBD1; length: 16; CDR3: CASRKADRDFIHEQYF; DNA: TGTGCCAGCAGAAAGGCGGACAGGGACTTTATTCACGAGCAGTACTTC
J: TRBJ2-5; V: TRBV7-3; size: many; D: TRBD2; length: 12; CDR3: CASSQAGGTQYF; DNA: TGTGCCAGCAGCCAGGCGGGGGGCACCCAGTACTTC
J: TRBJ2-1; V: TRBV2; size: .; D: TRBD1; length: 11; CDR3: CASRGRDRGLF; DNA: TGTGCCAGCAGGGGCCGGGACAGGGGGCTCTTC
J: TRBJ1-1; V: TRBV5-6; size: .; D: .; length: 15; CDR3: CASSLSAQGFLGAFF; DNA: TGTGCCAGCAGCTTGTCGGCACAGGGCTTTTTGGGAGCTTTCTTT
J: TRBJ2-3; V: TRBV7-9; size: .; D: .; length: 14; CDR3: CASSLDSPTDTQYF; DNA: TGTGCCAGCAGCTTGGACTCCCCCACAGATACGCAGTATTTT
J: TRBJ2-2; V: TRBV7-2; size: .; D: .; length: 12; CDR3: CASSLLGGELFF; DNA: TGTGCCAGCAGCTTACTAGGCGGGGAGCTGTTTTTT
J: TRBJ1-1; V: TRBV7-3; size: .; D: TRBD1; length: 14; CDR3: CASSPQQGVTEAFF; DNA: TGTGCCAGCAGCCCCCAACAGGGGGTCACTGAAGCTTTCTTT
J: TRBJ2-2; V: TRBV28; size: .; D: .; length: 16; CDR3: CASSLEGQGNTGELFF; DNA: TGTGCCAGCAGTTTAGAAGGGCAGGGGAACACCGGGGAGCTGTTTTTT
J: TRBJ2-7; V: TRBV6-5; size: .; D: .; length: 15; CDR3: CASSYSRGNAYEQYF; DNA: TGTGCCAGCAGTTACTCGAGGGGAAATGCCTACGAGCAGTACTTC
J: TRBJ2-1; V: TRBV9; size: .; D: .; length: 14; CDR3: CASSVAGHYNEQFF; DNA: TGTGCCAGCAGCGTAGCTGGACATTACAATGAGCAGTTCTTC
J: TRBJ2-7; V: TRBV30; size: .; D: TRBD2; length: 14; CDR3: CAWRPGLTSYEQYF; DNA: TGTGCCTGGAGGCCGGGACTAACCTCCTACGAGCAGTACTTC
J: TRBJ1-1; V: TRBV4-1; size: .; D: TRBD1; length: 15; CDR3: CASSPGQGRNTEAFF; DNA: TGCGCCAGCAGCCCGGGACAGGGGAGGAACACTGAAGCTTTCTTT
J: TRBJ2-7; V: TRBV5-1; size: .; D: .; length: 14; CDR3: CASSLEPDSYEQYF; DNA: TGCGCCAGCAGCTTGGAGCCAGATTCTTACGAGCAGTACTTC
J: TRBJ2-5; V: TRBV6-4; size: .; D: TRBD2; length: 17; CDR3: CASSVSRSGRWGETQYF; DNA: TGTGCCAGCAGTGTCTCTCGTAGCGGGAGGTGGGGAGAGACCCAGTACTTC
J: TRBJ2-5; V: TRBV4-3; size: many; D: TRBD2; length: 14; CDR3: CASSWGGGRETQYF; DNA: TGCGCCAGCAGCTGGGGCGGGGGGCGAGAGACCCAGTACTTC
J: TRBJ2-5; V: TRBV11-2; size: once; D: .; length: 17; CDR3: CASSPTRGGLIGETQYF; DNA: TGTGCCAGCAGCCCGACCCGGGGCGGCTTGATTGGGGAGACCCAGTACTTC
J: TRBJ2-2; V: TRBV5-1; size: once; D: .; length: 13; CDR3: CASSLLGPGELFF; DNA: TGCGCCAGCAGCTTGTTGGGGCCCGGGGAGCTGTTTTTT
J: TRBJ1-5; V: TRBV7-9; size: .; D: .; length: 15; CDR3: CASSLSGQPNQPQHF; DNA: TGTGCCAGCAGCTTAAGCGGGCAGCCCAATCAGCCCCAGCATTTT
J: TRBJ2-3; V: TRBV20-1; size: .; D: .; length: 10; CDR3: CSARKVTQYF; DNA: TGCAGTGCTAGAAAAGTTACGCAGTATTTT
J: TRBJ2-3; V: TRBV7-8; size: .; D: .; length: 15; CDR3: CASSPQGGGTDTQYF; DNA: TGTGCCAGCAGCCCCCAGGGGGGCGGCACAGATACGCAGTATTTT
J: TRBJ2-5; V: TRBV28; size: .; D: .; length: 16; CDR3: CASPPPSGSPQETQYF; DNA: TGTGCCAGCCCACCTCCCTCGGGCAGCCCACAAGAGACCCAGTACTTC
J: TRBJ2-2; V: TRBV18; size: .; D: .; length: 17; CDR3: CASSPPWGLASTGELFF; DNA: TGTGCCAGCTCACCCCCCTGGGGCCTAGCGAGCACCGGGGAGCTGTTTTTT
J: TRBJ2-6; V: TRBV6-6; size: .; D: .; length: 15; CDR3: CASSSMGTGANVLTF; DNA: TGTGCCAGCAGCTCCATGGGCACTGGGGCCAACGTCCTGACTTTC
J: TRBJ1-1; V: TRBV7-9; size: .; D: .; length: 15; CDR3: CASSLAGKTNTEAFF; DNA: TGTGCCAGCAGCTTAGCTGGGAAAACGAACACTGAAGCTTTCTTT
J: TRBJ2-5; V: TRBV5-1; size: few; D: .; length: 12; CDR3: CASSLRGETQYF; DNA: TGCGCCAGCAGCTTGCGGGGGGAGACCCAGTACTTC
J: TRBJ2-7; V: TRBV6-5; size: .; D: .; length: 13; CDR3: CASSYFGAGGQYF; DNA: TGTGCCAGCAGTTACTTTGGCGCGGGCGGGCAGTACTTC
J: TRBJ1-2; V: TRBV28; size: few; D: .; length: 13; CDR3: CASSFRVNYGYTF; DNA: TGTGCCAGCAGTTTCAGGGTTAACTATGGCTACACCTTC
J: TRBJ2-5; V: TRBV4-3; size: once; D: .; length: 14; CDR3: CASSQEGQTETQYF; DNA: TGCGCCAGCAGCCAAGAGGGGCAAACGGAGACCCAGTACTTC
J: TRBJ2-5; V: TRBV20-1; size: .; D: .; length: 11; CDR3: CSAEGWETQYF; DNA: TGCAGTGCGGAAGGGTGGGAGACCCAGTACTTC
J: TRBJ2-1; V: TRBV5-1; size: .; D: TRBD2; length: 15; CDR3: CASSAKLAGTVAQFF; DNA: TGCGCCAGCAGCGCAAAACTAGCGGGGACGGTCGCGCAGTTCTTC
J: TRBJ2-1; V: TRBV28; size: .; D: TRBD2; length: 15; CDR3: CASRGRGRVYNEQFF; DNA: TGTGCCAGCAGGGGACGCGGGAGGGTCTACAATGAGCAGTTCTTC
J: TRBJ2-2; V: TRBV27; size: .; D: .; length: 16; CDR3: CASSSPGTQNTGELFF; DNA: TGTGCCAGCAGCTCTCCCGGGACACAGAACACCGGGGAGCTGTTTTTT
J: TRBJ2-7; V: TRBV7-9; size: .; D: .; length: 14; CDR3: CALEFEGRIYEQYF; DNA: TGTGCCCTGGAATTCGAGGGCCGCATCTACGAGCAGTACTTC
J: TRBJ2-3; V: TRBV6-1; size: few; D: TRBD2; length: 16; CDR3: CASSDRRREDTDTQYF; DNA: TGTGCCAGCAGTGACCGGCGGCGGGAGGACACAGATACGCAGTATTTT
J: TRBJ2-5; V: TRBV7-2; size: .; D: TRBD1; length: 14; CDR3: CASSLTGGAETQYF; DNA: TGTGCCAGCAGCCTCACAGGGGGCGCGGAGACCCAGTACTTC
J: TRBJ2-7; V: TRBV6-1; size: .; D: TRBD2; length: 14; CDR3: CASSDLAGVYEQYF; DNA: TGTGCCAGCAGTGACTTAGCGGGAGTCTACGAGCAGTACTTC
J: TRBJ2-1; V: TRBV30; size: .; D: TRBD2; length: 11; CDR3: CAWSWREEQFF; DNA: TGTGCCTGGAGTTGGCGGGAGGAGCAGTTCTTC
J: TRBJ2-5; V: TRBV18; size: .; D: .; length: 15; CDR3: CASSPQGGPQETQYF; DNA: TGTGCCAGCTCACCACAAGGTGGACCACAAGAGACCCAGTACTTC
J: TRBJ2-1; V: TRBV7-9; size: .; D: .; length: 16; CDR3: CASSSPSRRPSHEQFF; DNA: TGTGCCAGCAGCTCCCCCAGTCGGCGCCCCTCCCATGAGCAGTTCTTC
J: TRBJ2-6; V: TRBV6-1; size: .; D: .; length: 15; CDR3: CASSSGDSGANVLTF; DNA: TGTGCCAGCAGTTCAGGTGACTCTGGGGCCAACGTCCTGACTTTC
J: TRBJ2-7; V: TRBV18; size: .; D: .; length: 13; CDR3: CASSTGETYEQYF; DNA: TGTGCCAGCTCCACCGGGGAAACCTACGAGCAGTACTTC
J: TRBJ2-1; V: TRBV4-1; size: .; D: .; length: 14; CDR3: CASSPAGGHNEQFF; DNA: TGCGCCAGCAGCCCGGCCGGGGGCCACAATGAGCAGTTCTTC
J: TRBJ2-3; V: TRBV7-6; size: .; D: TRBD2; length: 18; CDR3: CASSLGLAGVFSTDTQYF; DNA: TGTGCCAGCAGCTTGGGACTAGCGGGAGTATTTAGCACAGATACGCAGTATTTT
J: TRBJ1-4; V: TRBV5-1; size: .; D: .; length: 16; CDR3: CASSLDRVWGSEKLFF; DNA: TGCGCCAGCAGCTTGGACAGGGTGTGGGGTAGTGAAAAACTGTTTTTT
J: TRBJ1-1; V: TRBV18; size: .; D: .; length: 15; CDR3: CASSPLGNMNTEAFF; DNA: TGTGCCAGCTCACCATTAGGAAACATGAACACTGAAGCTTTCTTT
J: TRBJ2-7; V: TRBV7-2; size: few; D: .; length: 16; CDR3: CASSLSGTGKSYEQYF; DNA: TGTGCCAGCAGCTTGTCCGGGACTGGTAAATCCTACGAGCAGTACTTC
J: TRBJ1-5; V: TRBV7-8; size: .; D: TRBD1; length: 17; CDR3: CASSLGQGLLSNQPQHF; DNA: TGTGCCAGCAGCTTAGGACAGGGGCTCCTGAGCAATCAGCCCCAGCATTTT
J: TRBJ1-6; V: TRBV2; size: .; D: .; length: 14; CDR3: CASRGTGTNSPLHF; DNA: TGTGCCAGCAGGGGGACTGGGACGAATTCACCCCTCCACTTT
J: TRBJ2-2; V: TRBV29-1; size: .; D: TRBD1; length: 16; CDR3: CSVKLQGARNAGELFF; DNA: TGCAGCGTGAAACTGCAGGGGGCACGGAACGCCGGGGAGCTGTTTTTT
J: TRBJ1-2; V: TRBV2; size: many; D: TRBD1; length: 14; CDR3: CASSTTGGIYGYTF; DNA: TGTGCCAGCAGCACGACAGGGGGGATTTATGGCTACACCTTC
J: TRBJ2-6; V: TRBV5-8; size: .; D: .; length: 13; CDR3: CASSFAGANVLTF; DNA: TGTGCCAGCAGCTTTGCAGGGGCCAACGTCCTGACTTTC
J: TRBJ2-1; V: TRBV30; size: .; D: .; length: 16; CDR3: CAWTRGQLANGDEQFF; DNA: TGTGCCTGGACCCGAGGCCAGCTGGCTAACGGCGATGAGCAGTTCTTC
J: TRBJ2-7; V: TRBV9; size: .; D: TRBD1; length: 14; CDR3: CASSVGQGNYEQYF; DNA: TGTGCCAGCAGCGTAGGACAGGGTAACTACGAGCAGTACTTC